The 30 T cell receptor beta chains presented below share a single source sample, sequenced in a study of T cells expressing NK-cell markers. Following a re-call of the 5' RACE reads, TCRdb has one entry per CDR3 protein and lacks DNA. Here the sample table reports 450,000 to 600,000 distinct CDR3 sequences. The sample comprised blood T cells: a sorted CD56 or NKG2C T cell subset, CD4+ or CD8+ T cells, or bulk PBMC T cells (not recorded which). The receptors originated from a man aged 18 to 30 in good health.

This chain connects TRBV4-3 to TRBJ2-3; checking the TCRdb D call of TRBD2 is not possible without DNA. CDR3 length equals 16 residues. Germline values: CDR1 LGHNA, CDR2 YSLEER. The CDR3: CASSQMGTPSSDTQYF.

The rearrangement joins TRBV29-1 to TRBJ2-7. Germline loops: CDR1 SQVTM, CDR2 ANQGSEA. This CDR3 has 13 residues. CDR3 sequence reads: CSVGRHLNYEQYF.

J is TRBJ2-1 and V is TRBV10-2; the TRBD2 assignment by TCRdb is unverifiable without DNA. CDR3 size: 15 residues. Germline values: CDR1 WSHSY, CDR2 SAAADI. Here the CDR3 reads CASSERIAGGNEQFF.

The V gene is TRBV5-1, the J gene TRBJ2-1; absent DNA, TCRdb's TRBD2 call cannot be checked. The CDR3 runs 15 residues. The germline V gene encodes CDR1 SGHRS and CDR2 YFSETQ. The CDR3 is CASSFSSGSSNEQFF.

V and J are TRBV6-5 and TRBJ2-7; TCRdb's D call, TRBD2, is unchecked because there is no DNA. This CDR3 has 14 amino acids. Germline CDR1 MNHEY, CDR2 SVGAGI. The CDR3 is CASSYPSYYYEQYF.

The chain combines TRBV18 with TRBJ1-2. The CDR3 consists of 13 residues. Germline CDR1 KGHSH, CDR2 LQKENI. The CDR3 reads CASSPPGNHGYTF.

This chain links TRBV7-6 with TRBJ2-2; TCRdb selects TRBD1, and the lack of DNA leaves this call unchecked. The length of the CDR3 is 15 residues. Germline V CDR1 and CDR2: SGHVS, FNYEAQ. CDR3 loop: CASSLFMDRAGELFF.

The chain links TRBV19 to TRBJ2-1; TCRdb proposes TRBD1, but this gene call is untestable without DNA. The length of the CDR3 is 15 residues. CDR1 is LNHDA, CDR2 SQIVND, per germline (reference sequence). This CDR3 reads CASRETPGHNNEQFF.

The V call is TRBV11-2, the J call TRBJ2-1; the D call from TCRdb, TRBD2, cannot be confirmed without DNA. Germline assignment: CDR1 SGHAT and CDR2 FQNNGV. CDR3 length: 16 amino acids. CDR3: CASSPRTSGRANEQFF. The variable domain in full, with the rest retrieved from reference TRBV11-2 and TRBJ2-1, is EAGVAQSPRYKIIEKRQSVAFWCNPISGHATLYWYQQILGQGPKLLIQFQNNGVVDDSQLPKDRFSAERLKGVDSTLKIQPAKLEDSAVYLCASSPRTSGRANEQFFGPGTRLTVL.

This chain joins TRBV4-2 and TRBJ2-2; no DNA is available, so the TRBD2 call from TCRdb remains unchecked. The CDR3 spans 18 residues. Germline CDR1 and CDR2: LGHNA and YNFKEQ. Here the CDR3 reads CASSQGGLSGANTGELFF.

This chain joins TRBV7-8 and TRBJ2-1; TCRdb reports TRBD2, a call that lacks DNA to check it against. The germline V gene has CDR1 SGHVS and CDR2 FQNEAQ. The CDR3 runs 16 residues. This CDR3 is CASSFDWLAGNNEQFF.

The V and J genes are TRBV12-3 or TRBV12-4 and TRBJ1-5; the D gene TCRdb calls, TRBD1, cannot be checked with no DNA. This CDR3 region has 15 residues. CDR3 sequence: CASGRPGTVRQPQHF.

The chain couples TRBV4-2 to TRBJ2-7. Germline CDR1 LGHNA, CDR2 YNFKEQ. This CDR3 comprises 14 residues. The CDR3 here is CASSQEWGSYEQYF.

This CDR3 is CASSRDSPSTDTQYF. V is TRBV28 and J is TRBJ2-3; TCRdb outputs TRBD1, but without DNA this stays unchecked. CDR3 length: 15 amino acids. In germline, CDR1 is MDHEN, CDR2 SYDVKM.

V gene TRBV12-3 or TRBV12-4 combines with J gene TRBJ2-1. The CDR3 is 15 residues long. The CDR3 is CASRSARSSYNEQFF.

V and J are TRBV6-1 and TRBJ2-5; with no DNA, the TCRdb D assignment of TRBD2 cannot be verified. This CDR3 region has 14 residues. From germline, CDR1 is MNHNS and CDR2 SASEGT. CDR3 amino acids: CASSGGSPRETQYF.

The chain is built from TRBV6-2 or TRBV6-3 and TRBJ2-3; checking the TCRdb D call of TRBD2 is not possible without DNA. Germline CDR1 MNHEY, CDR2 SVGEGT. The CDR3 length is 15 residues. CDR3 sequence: CASTDAGGRANTQYF.

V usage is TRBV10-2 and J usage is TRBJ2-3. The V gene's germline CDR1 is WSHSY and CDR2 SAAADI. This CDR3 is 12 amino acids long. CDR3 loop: CASSETTDTQYF.

This CDR3 is CASSFGGTIRETQYF. V usage is TRBV12-3 or TRBV12-4 and J usage is TRBJ2-5; checking the TCRdb D call of TRBD1 is not possible without DNA. The CDR3 sequence is 15 residues long.

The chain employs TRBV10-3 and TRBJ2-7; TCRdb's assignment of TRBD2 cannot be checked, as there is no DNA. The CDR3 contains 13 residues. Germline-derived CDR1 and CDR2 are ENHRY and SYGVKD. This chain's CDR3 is CASNTGLANEQYF.

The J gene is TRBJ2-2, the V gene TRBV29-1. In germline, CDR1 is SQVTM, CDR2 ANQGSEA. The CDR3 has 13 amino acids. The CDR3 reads CSASREISGELFF.

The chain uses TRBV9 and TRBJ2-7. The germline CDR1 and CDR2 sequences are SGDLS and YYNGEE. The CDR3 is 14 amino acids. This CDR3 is CASSVEDTNYEQYF.

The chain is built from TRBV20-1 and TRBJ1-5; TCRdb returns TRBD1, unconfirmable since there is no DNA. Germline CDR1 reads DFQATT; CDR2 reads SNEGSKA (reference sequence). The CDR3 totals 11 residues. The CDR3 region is CSARDPGQSHF.

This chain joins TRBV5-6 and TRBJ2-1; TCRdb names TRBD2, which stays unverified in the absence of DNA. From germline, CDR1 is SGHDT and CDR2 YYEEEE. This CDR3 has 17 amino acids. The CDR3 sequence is CASSFSNLAGGYNEQFF. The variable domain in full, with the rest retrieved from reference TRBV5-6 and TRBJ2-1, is DAGVTQSPTHLIKTRGQQVTLRCSPKSGHDTVSWYQQALGQGPQFIFQYYEEEERQRGNFPDRFSGHQFPNYSSELNVNALLLGDSALYLCASSFSNLAGGYNEQFFGPGTRLTVL.

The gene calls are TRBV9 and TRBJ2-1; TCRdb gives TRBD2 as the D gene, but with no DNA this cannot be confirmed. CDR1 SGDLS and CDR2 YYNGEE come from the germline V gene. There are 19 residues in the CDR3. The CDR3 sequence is CASSVVGGGRTSSYNEQFF.

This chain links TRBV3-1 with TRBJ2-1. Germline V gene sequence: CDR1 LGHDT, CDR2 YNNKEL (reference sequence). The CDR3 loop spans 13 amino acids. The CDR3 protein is CASSQDYWLEQFF.

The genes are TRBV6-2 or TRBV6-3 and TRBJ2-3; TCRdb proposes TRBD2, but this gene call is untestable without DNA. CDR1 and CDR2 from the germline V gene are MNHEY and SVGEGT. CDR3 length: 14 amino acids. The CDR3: CASRGLAATDTQYF.

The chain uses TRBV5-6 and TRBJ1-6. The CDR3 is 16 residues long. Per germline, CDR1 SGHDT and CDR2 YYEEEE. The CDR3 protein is CASSLVALGTHSPLHF.

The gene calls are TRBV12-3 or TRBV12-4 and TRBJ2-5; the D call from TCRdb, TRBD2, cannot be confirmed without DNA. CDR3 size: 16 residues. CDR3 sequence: CASSLRTSVQKETQYF.

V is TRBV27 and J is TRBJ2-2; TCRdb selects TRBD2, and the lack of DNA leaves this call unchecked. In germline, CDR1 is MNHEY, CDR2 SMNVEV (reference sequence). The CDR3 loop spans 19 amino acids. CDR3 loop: CASSLSYSTSGRATGELFF.